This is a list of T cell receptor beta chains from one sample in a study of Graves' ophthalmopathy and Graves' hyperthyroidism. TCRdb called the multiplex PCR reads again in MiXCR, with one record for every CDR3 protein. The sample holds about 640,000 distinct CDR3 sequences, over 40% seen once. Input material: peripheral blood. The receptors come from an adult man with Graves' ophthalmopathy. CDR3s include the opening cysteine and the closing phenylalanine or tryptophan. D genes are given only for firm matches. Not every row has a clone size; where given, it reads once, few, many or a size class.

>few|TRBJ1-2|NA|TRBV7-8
TGTGCCAGCAGCTTGGGGACGACAGTAGGGGTTCGCTACACCTTC
CASSLGTTVGVRYTF
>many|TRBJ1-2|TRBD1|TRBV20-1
TGCAGTGCTGGGGACAGGAATAACTATGGCTACACCTTC
CSAGDRNNYGYTF
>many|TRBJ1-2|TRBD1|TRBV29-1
TGCAGCGTTGTCGACAGGGGGCTTATCTATGGCTACACCTTC
CSVVDRGLIYGYTF
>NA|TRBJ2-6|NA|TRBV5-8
TGTGCCAGCAGCCTGGAGGGGTTCTCTGGGGCCAACGTCCTGACTTTC
CASSLEGFSGANVLTF
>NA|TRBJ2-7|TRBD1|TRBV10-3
TGTGCCATCAGTCAACAGGGGAAGGGGTACGAGCAGTACTTC
CAISQQGKGYEQYF
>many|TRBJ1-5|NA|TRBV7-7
TGTGCTAGCAGCCGTGATCAGCCCCAGCATTTT
CASSRDQPQHF
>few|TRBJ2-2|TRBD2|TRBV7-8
TGTGCCAGCAGCTTAGTGGGGGTCACTAGCGGGAGGGCCTGGAGTATCGACACCGGGGAGCTGTTTTTT
CASSLVGVTSGRAWSIDTGELFF
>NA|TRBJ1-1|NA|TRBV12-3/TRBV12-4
TGTGCCAGCAGTCCCGACAGTGCAGAAGCTTTCTTT
CASSPDSAEAFF
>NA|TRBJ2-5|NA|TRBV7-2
TGTGCCAGCGGCTTGGGAGTATCGGGGACCCAGTACTTC
CASGLGVSGTQYF
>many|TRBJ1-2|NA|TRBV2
TGTGCCAGCAGTGAAAGGCAGGGCTGTGGCTACACCTTC
CASSERQGCGYTF
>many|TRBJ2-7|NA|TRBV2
TGTGCCAGCACGGGGTCCTACGAGCAGTACTTC
CASTGSYEQYF
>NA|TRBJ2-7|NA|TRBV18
TGTGCCAGCTCACCGAATGAGGGTTTCGACGAGCAGTACTTC
CASSPNEGFDEQYF
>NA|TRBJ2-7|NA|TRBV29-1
TGCAGCGTAGCTCTGGACGGACCACCCTACGAGCAGTACTTC
CSVALDGPPYEQYF
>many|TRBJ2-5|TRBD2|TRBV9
TGTGCCAGCAGCCGTGCGGGGGGACAAGAGACCCAGTACTTC
CASSRAGGQETQYF
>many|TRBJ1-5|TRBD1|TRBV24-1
TGTGCCACCAGTGAATCCAGGGGGAGCAGCCATCAGCCCCAGCATTTT
CATSESRGSSHQPQHF
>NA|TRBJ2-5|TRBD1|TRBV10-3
TGTGCCATCAGTTACTCGTCAAGGGGGCTACAAGAGACCCAGTACTTC
CAISYSSRGLQETQYF
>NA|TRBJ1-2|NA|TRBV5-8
TGTGCCAGCAGCTTCGGTTCCGGGGGTGGCTACACCTTC
CASSFGSGGGYTF
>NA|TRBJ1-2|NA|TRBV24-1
TGTGCCACCAGTGAAGCAGGGGTCGACTATGGCTACACCTTC
CATSEAGVDYGYTF
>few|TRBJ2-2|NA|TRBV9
TGTGCCAGCAGCGTCGGGTTCGCCGGGGAGCTGTTTTTT
CASSVGFAGELFF
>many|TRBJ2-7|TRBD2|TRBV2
TGTGCCAGCAGTGTCCCGGGAGGTGGGGGTGGAACCTACGAGCAGTACTTC
CASSVPGGGGGTYEQYF